This TCR beta chain was captured in a study of cytomegalovirus exposure and HLA in healthy donors (dated by TCRdb to the late 2010s). Describing the broader study: In an earlier analysis of approximately 640 of the donors, 276 Gb of sequence data and 90 million to 120 million unique TCR beta sequences from about 190 million T cells were reported. Every discovery cohort repertoire had been produced on one sequencing platform. The aim of the study was to test whether cataloging public T cell receptors could identify signatures of past pathogen exposure. Besides the first cohort of roughly 660 subjects, a separate validation cohort made up of 120 or so different subjects was used. Several DR-DQ haplotypes were treated as single units for association and clustering because of strong linkage in the cohort. An earlier analysis of several hundred of the donors used high-throughput TCR beta sequencing to judge whether each TCR beta V gene segment behaved as functional or pseudogenic. Approximately 330 gigabases of sequencing data and tens of millions of unique TCR sequences made up an early release that covered several hundred HLA-typed donors. A later analysis re-examined previously published TCR beta repertoires from hundreds of donors and added high-resolution HLA genotyping to investigate patterns of TCR occurrence. In a later genetic analysis, genome-wide SNP genotypes for about three fifths of the 666 donors were used, and that subset was treated as a discovery cohort. Rather than drawing on any new phenotypic data, the later analysis identified candidate immune exposures from TCR beta sequences and the way those sequences occurred across donors. Among the approximately 400 genotyped donors, about 85% belonged to the genetic ancestry cluster associated with self-reported Caucasian donors. Across 300 to 400 genotyped donors of the cohort, an average of approximately 240,000 unique TCR beta nucleotide sequences per donor were sequenced, and roughly 17% of those sequences were non-productive. Class I and class II HLA loci were covered by the typing at four-digit resolution. Donor age, sex, ethnicity and CMV serostatus were compiled alongside the repertoire data. High-throughput TCR immunosequencing, statistical association of individual TCRs with disease status, and machine learning were combined to predict cytomegalovirus infection status. The number of typed donors differed by locus: about 620-640 for A, B, C, DRB1 and DQB1; some 500 for DQA1; some 590 for DPA1; and roughly 450 for DPB1. The study profiled the T cell repertoires of some 610 subjects by immunosequencing and related them to cytomegalovirus serostatus. What the research found in general, with its limitations: Most TCR sequences were observed very rarely across donors, whereas some public TCRs were present in many individuals. A total of around 150 TCR beta chains were listed by the study as associated with cytomegalovirus. Because HLA typing was missing for some donors at each locus, association tests included only the typed subset. The cohort was sequenced for TCR beta chains only, and without alpha or paired-chain data the features that could be detected were limited. About 17 rarely observed V segments, including chromosome 9 orphons, were excluded from the earlier analysis of approximately 500 of the donors because counts were too low. The presence/absence analyses assumed that sequencing depth was roughly uniform across donors, and that assumption may not be true. CMV serostatus was the only immune exposure information available for the cohort. Some IMGT-functional V segments, including TRBV6-2 and TRBV6-3, could not be told apart with the 87-base-pair reads, so those segments were excluded. Several of the top co-occurrence clusters appeared to be linked to parvovirus B19, influenza, CMV and Epstein-Barr virus, according to a later analysis. According to a later analysis, most CMV-associated TCR beta chains appeared to be HLA-restricted, and the HLA associations seemed to be driven largely by CMV exposure. Broadly in line with IMGT annotations, most TCR beta V segments showed up in productive rearrangements about 90% or about 30% of the time in an earlier analysis of 450 to 750 of the donors. Assigning TCR associations to individual alleles was difficult when HLA alleles, especially DR and DQ, strongly co-occurred. The authors suggested that the approach could potentially be generalized to other disease states and immunological phenotypes. In vitro tests confirmed that three of the cytomegalovirus-associated TCR beta chains recognize cytomegalovirus antigens. In a later analysis, HLA-associated TCR beta chains showed more clonal expansion and lower generation probabilities than non-associated chains that were equally common. A further reported finding was that TCR beta sequences accurately predicted the HLA-A and HLA-B alleles for most subjects in the first cohort. In a later analysis, TCR association rates were found to vary across HLA loci, with the most associated TCRs seen for DRB1 alleles and the fewest for HLA-C alleles. Linkage disequilibrium might explain the correlated functional status among segregating V segments, but an unknown experimental factor could not be excluded. In both the original and validation cohorts, the classifier was reported to diagnose cytomegalovirus status with high specificity and sensitivity. In a later genetic analysis, a missense DCLRE1C variant was associated with V-gene and J-gene trimming of TCR beta chains, and the association was replicated in an independent cohort. In a later genetic analysis, fewer N-insertions in productive TCRs were reported among donors in an Asian-associated ancestry cluster than the approximately 670-donor mean. A cluster of highly shared sequence variants was judged likely to be a technical artifact of the sequencing pipeline. In a later analysis, some 17,000 TCR beta sequences were associated with specific HLA alleles at a false discovery rate of 0.05.

As for this clone: The antigen it recognizes is unknown.

Library method: the immunoSEQ multiplex PCR assay. The multiplex PCR relied on a mix of 60 forward primers for TCR Vbeta segments and 13 reverse primers for TCR Jbeta segments. Amplification of the CDR3 region of rearranged TCR beta genes was performed with a multiplex PCR assay on genomic DNA. On the Illumina HiSeq System, the amplified TCR beta libraries were sequenced as 87-base-pair reads. As for the authors' bioinformatics: A later analysis tallied 70 million to 100 million unique TCR beta chains across the 610 or so repertoires, and approximately 12 million of those chains were shared by two or more donors. To remove PCR and sequencing errors, raw reads were error-corrected and collapsed into unique sequences using a nearest-neighbor algorithm that merged closely related sequences. To assign V, D and J gene segments, CDR3 sequences were aligned to IMGT reference sequences. Each retained sequence needed at least a six-nucleotide match to both a V gene segment and a J gene segment. A rearrangement counted as productive if the CDR3 had no stop codons and remained in frame with V and J, and every other rearrangement counted as non-productive. Following IMGT convention, CDR3 was defined as the stretch from the second conserved V-encoded cysteine to the conserved J-encoded phenylalanine. The earlier analysis of roughly 590 of the donors excluded sequences that lacked an unambiguous match to a single V gene segment. In an earlier analysis of 587 of the donors, a V segment was called functional when productive rearrangements were above 56.7%, and segregating when the standard deviation between donors exceeded 5%. A statistical classification framework was built to diagnose cytomegalovirus status from the catalog of TCR beta chain sequences. V and J gene assignment, in a later analysis, came from comparing TCR nucleotide sequences with IMGT/GENE-DB human TR gene sequences. A later analysis assigned CDR3 sequences and most-parsimonious VDJ recombination scenarios with the TCRdist pipeline. In a later analysis, every TCR beta chain was defined by the combination of its CDR3 amino acid sequence and its V-gene family, and reads without a unique V-gene family were dropped. In a later analysis, 450 to 600 highly shared, low-generation-probability nucleotide sequences were removed to address suspected cross-contamination and a sequencing artifact. A later analysis calculated a clonal expansion index for each public chain from normalized within-repertoire ranks of inferred template counts. Generation probabilities in a later analysis came from a VDJ recombination model fitted to out-of-frame rearrangements, and those results were checked against IGoR. In a later analysis, hypergeometric tests were used to score TCR-TCR, TCR-HLA and TCR-CMV co-occurrence, with a repertoire-size bias correction applied to TCR pairs. To estimate false discovery rates, a later analysis permuted the HLA or CMV assignments 20 times. A later analysis grouped co-occurring TCRs with DBSCAN, adding TCRdist sequence similarity when clustering within HLA-allele-positive subsets. For co-occurrence clustering, repertoires with fewer than 30,000 or more than 120,000 public chains were excluded, along with several repertoires with anomalous nucleotide sharing. In its TCRdb copy, this immuneACCESS table keeps in-frame sequences only and misses some clones. Where compared with another copy, unresolved V genes explain less than half of these, and the others have no known cause. That table furnishes V, J and clone size, whereas the DNA furnished D and trimming. The table kept for this sample lists 60,000 to 65,000 clones. Clones ranked in the top ten supply less than 6% of the sample.

The CDR3, from cysteine to phenylalanine, totals 15 residues. Solely the CDR3 DNA is kept, with 45 bases framed from the first base. A distance of 16 bases separates the germline ends of V and J, which lose 3 bases and 5 bases respectively. CDR1 and CDR2, looked up from the germline V gene, are SGDLS and YYNGEE. In total, 666 healthy bone marrow donors made up the cohort. At the time of sampling, all cohort members were nominally healthy, though unrecorded immune exposures were likely present. The donor was CMV seropositive and was included in the group of 250 to 300 seropositive cohort members. Every donor gave a peripheral blood sample, and the peripheral blood mononuclear cells from that sample were used for TCR beta sequencing. The Qiagen DNeasy Blood Extraction Kit was used to extract genomic DNA from the blood cell samples.

Sequencing was performed on PBMCs. This receptor was obtained from a young man in good health and CMV-seropositive. Rearrangement joined TRBV9 to TRBJ2-3; 7 matching bases give a weak D call of TRBD1. The CDR3 in this case is CASSETRGTVDTQYF. The DNA sequence is as follows: TGTGCCAGCAGCGAGACTAGAGGGACAGTAGATACGCAGTATTTT.